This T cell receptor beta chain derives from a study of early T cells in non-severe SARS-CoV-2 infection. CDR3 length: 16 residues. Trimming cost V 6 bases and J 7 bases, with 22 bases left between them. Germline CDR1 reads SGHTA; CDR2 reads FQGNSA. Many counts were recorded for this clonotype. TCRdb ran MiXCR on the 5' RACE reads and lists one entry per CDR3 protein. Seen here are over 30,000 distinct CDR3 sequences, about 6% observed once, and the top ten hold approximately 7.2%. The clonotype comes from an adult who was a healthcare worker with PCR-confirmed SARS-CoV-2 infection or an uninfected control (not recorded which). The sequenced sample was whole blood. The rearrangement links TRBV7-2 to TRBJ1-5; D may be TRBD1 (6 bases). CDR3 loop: CASSFTQGTTGQPQHF. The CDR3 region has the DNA TGTGCCAGCAGTTTTACGCAGGGGACGACTGGGCAGCCCCAGCATTTT.